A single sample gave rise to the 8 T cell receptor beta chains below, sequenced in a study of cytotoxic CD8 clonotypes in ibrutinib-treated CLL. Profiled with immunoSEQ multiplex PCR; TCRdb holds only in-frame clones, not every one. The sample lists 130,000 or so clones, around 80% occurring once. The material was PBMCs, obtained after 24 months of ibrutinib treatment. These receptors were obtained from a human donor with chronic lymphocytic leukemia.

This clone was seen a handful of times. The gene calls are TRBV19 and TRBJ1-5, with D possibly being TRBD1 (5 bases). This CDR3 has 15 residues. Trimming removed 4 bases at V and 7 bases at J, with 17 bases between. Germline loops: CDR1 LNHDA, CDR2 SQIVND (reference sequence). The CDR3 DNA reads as TGTGCCAGTAGTACCTCCGTAGACAGACAGCAGCCCCAGCATTTT. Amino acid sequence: CASSTSVDRQQPQHF.

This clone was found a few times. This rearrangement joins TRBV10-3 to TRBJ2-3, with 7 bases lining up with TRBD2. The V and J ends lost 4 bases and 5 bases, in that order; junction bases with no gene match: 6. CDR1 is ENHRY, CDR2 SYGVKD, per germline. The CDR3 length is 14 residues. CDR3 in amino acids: CAISVIGEGDTQYF. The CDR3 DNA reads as TGTGCCATCAGTGTTATAGGGGAGGGAGATACGCAGTATTTT.

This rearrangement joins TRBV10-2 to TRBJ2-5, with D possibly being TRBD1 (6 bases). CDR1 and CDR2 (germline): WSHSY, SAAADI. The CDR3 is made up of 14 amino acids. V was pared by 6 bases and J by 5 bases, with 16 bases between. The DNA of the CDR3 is TGCGCCAGCAGCCGGGACACCCGAGCGGAGACCCAGTACTTC. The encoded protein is CASSRDTRAETQYF.

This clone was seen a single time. CDR3 sequence reads: CASSGTGFEAFF. In DNA, the CDR3 is TGCGCCAGCAGCGGGACTGGTTTTGAAGCTTTCTTT. The rearrangement uses TRBV4-3 and TRBJ1-1; perhaps TRBD1 as D (5 bases). The CDR3 consists of 12 residues. Germline V CDR1 and CDR2: LGHNA, YSLEER. Trimming cost V 5 bases and J 7 bases, with 11 bases left between them.

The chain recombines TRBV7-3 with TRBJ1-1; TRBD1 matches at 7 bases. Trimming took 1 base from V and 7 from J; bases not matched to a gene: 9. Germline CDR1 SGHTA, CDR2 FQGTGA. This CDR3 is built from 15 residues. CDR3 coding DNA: TGTGCCAGCAGCTTAATACGGGGGAGACAGGGTGAAGCTTTCTTT. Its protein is CASSLIRGRQGEAFF.

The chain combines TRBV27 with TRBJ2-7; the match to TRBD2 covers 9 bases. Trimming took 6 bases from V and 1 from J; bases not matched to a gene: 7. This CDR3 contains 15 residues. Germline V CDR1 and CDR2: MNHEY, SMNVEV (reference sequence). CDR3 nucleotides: TGTGCCAGCAGAAACACCGCGGGGGGGTCCTACGAGCAGTACTTC. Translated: CASRNTAGGSYEQYF.

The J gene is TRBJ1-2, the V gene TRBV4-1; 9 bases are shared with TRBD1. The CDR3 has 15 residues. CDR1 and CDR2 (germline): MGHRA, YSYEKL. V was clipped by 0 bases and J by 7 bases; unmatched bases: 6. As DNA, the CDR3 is TGCGCCAGCAGCCAAGAGGTACAGGGGGCTTTTGGCTACACCTTC. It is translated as CASSQEVQGAFGYTF.

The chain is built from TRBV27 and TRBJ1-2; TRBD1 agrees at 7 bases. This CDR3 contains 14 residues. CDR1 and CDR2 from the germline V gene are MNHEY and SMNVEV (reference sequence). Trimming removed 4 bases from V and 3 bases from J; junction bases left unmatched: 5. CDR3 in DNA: TGTGCCAGCAGTTCGACAGGGTTCTACTATGGCTACACCTTC. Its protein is CASSSTGFYYGYTF.